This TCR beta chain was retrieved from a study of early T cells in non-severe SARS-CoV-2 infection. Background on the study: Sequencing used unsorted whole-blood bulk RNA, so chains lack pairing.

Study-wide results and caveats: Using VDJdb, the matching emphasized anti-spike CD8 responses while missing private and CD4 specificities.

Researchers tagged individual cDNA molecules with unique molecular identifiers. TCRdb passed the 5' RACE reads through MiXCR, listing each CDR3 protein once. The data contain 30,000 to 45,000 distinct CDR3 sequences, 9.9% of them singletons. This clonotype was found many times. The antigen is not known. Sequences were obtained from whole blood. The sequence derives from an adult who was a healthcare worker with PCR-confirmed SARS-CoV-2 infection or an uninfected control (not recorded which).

The CDR3, as DNA: TGTGCCAGCAGTTCCCCTCCTAGCGGTCAGTTCTTC. Translated: CASSSPPSGQFF. The rearrangement links TRBV27 to TRBJ2-1; 7 bases are shared with TRBD2. Losses at the gene ends were 4 bases for V and 13 bases for J; bases not matched to a gene: 7. In germline, CDR1 is MNHEY, CDR2 SMNVEV (reference sequence). This CDR3 comprises 12 residues.